Given below is one TCR beta chain in context. What it binds is not known. The CDR3 consists of 14 residues. Trimming cost V 2 bases and J 7 bases, with 14 bases left between them. Germline V gene lookup returns CDR1 KGHSH and CDR2 LQKENI. This entry belongs to a study of shared clonotypes between healthy human individuals. Whole-study context: Participating donors consisted of a couple of women and a few men aged 18 to 49.

The donors, healthy adults who were HIV-negative, had experienced no recent acute infections or vaccinations. The split of CD4+ cells yielded CD45RA+ naive and CD45RA-negative memory subsets. Repertoires were generated with immunoSEQ multiplex PCR, while TCRdb's copy carries only in-frame clones and drops some. The sample holds some 2,000,000 clones, 95% seen once. Whole-study results and caveats: Despite large depth, sorted-subset datasets appeared incompletely sequenced.

V is TRBV18 and J is TRBJ1-2; D unclear. The TCR sequence derives from a man between 18 and 29 years old in good health. The sample was naive CD4+ T cells sorted from blood. The subset is: CD45RA+ positively selected. The CDR3 loop is CASSPKDREPGYTF. The CDR3 DNA reads as TGTGCCAGCTCACCAAAGGACCGAGAGCCTGGCTACACCTTC. Supplemented by reference TRBV18 and TRBJ1-2, the full variable domain reads NAGVMQNPRHLVRRRGQEARLRCSPMKGHSHVYWYRQLPEEGLKFMVYLQKENIIDESGMPKERFSAEFPKEGPSILRIQQVVRGDSAAYFCASSPKDREPGYTFGSGTRLTVV.